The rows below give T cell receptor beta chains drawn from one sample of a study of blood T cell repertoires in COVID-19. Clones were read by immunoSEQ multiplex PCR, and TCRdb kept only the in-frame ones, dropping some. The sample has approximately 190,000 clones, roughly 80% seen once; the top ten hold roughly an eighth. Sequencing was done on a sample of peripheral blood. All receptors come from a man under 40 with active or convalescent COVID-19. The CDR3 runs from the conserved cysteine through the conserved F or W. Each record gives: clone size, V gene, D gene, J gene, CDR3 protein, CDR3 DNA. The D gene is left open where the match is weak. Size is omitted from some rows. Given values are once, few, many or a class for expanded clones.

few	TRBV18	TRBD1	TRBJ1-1	CASSSGQTNTEAFF	TGTGCCAGCTCGTCGGGACAGACGAACACTGAAGCTTTCTTT
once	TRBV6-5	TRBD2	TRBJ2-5	CASSYPTSGGAETQYF	TGTGCCAGCAGTTATCCGACTAGCGGGGGTGCGGAGACCCAGTACTTC
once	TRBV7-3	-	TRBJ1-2	CASSLDGGYGYTF	TGTGCCAGCAGCTTAGACGGGGGCTATGGCTACACCTTC
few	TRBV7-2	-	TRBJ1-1	CASSFSGGITEAFF	TGTGCCAGCAGCTTTTCGGGGGGGATCACTGAAGCTTTCTTT
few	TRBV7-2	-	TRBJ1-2	CASSPSRTFPTYGYTF	TGTGCCAGCAGCCCCTCCCGGACATTCCCAACATATGGCTACACCTTC
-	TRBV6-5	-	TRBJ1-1	CASSAGTTGGTEAFF	TGTGCCAGCAGCGCCGGAACGACGGGGGGGACTGAAGCTTTCTTT
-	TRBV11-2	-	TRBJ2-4	CASSPTGSVAKNIQYF	TGTGCCAGCAGCCCCACTGGGAGTGTAGCCAAAAACATTCAGTACTTC
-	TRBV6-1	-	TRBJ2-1	CASSDGGNNEQFF	TGTGCCAGCAGTGACGGCGGAAACAATGAGCAGTTCTTC
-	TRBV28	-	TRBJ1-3	CASSLDSAKGNTIYF	TGTGCCAGCAGTTTGGACAGCGCCAAAGGAAACACCATATATTTT
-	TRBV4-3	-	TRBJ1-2	CASSQDLGANYGYTF	TGCGCCAGCAGCCAAGATTTGGGAGCTAACTATGGCTACACCTTC
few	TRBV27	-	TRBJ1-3	CASRPLEHYSGNTIYF	TGTGCCAGCAGACCTCTGGAGCACTACTCTGGAAACACCATATATTTT
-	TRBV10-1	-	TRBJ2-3	CASSESGRNTDTQYF	TGCGCCAGCAGTGAGTCAGGGAGGAACACAGATACGCAGTATTTT
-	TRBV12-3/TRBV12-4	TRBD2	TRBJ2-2	CASSWDYPGELFF	TGTGCCAGCAGTTGGGACTACCCAGGGGAGCTGTTTTTT
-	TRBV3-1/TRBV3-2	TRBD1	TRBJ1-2	CASSQDRQGGGYTF	TGTGCCAGCAGCCAAGATAGACAGGGGGGTGGCTACACCTTC
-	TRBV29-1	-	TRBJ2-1	CSVGPDRMYNEQFF	TGCAGCGTGGGCCCCGACAGGATGTACAATGAGCAGTTCTTC
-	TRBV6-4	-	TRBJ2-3	CASSDASTDTQYF	TGTGCCAGCAGTGACGCGAGCACAGATACGCAGTATTTT
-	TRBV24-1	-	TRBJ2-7	CATANPEGGSYEQYF	TGTGCCACCGCAAACCCGGAGGGTGGCTCCTACGAGCAGTACTTC
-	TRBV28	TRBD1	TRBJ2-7	CASSSPGQGSPYEQYF	TGTGCCAGCAGTTCACCGGGACAGGGAAGCCCCTACGAGCAGTACTTC
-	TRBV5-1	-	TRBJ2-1	CASSLPTESSYNEQFF	TGCGCCAGCAGCTTGCCGACTGAGAGCTCCTACAATGAGCAGTTCTTC
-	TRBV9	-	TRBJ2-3	CASSGYGGTLSTDTQYF	TGTGCCAGCAGCGGCTACGGCGGGACCTTAAGCACAGATACGCAGTATTTT
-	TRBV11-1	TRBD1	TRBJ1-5	CASSATTGNQPQHF	TGTGCCAGCAGCGCAACGACAGGGAATCAGCCCCAGCATTTT
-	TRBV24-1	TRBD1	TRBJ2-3	CATSEWDRGTDTQYF	TGTGCCACCAGTGAATGGGACAGGGGCACAGATACGCAGTATTTT